This paragraph reports one T cell receptor (beta chain). Antigen specificity is unknown. The data originate from a study of T cell responses to AZD1222 COVID-19 vaccine. Assay: immunoSEQ multiplex PCR; the TCRdb copy retains only in-frame clones and omits some. The sample contains about 120,000 clones, about 87% of which appear only once. The germline gives CDR1 MDHEN, CDR2 SYDVKM. This CDR3 is built from 13 residues. The ends were cut back, 8 bases at V and 5 bases at J, with 15 bases in the middle. Study conclusions and caveats: Spike was spanned by vaccine-associated CD4 TCRs, which were dominant at 160-218 and 743-854. A mostly white British donor set with more females was recruited, and clonal diversity was possibly underestimated. All repertoire sampling was performed exclusively after the peak T cell response.

Here the sequenced sample was peripheral blood, taken on day 0 of AZD1222 vaccination. This TCR derives from an adult in good health. The chain is built from TRBV28 and TRBJ2-5, with D tentatively TRBD1 or TRBD2 (6 bases each). The CDR3 region is CASGGPGRETQYF. CDR3 nucleotide sequence: TGTGCCAGCGGGGGGCCAGGGAGGGAGACCCAGTACTTC.